The 25 T cell receptor beta chains in this list originate from one sample, sequenced in a study of T cells expressing NK-cell markers. Each CDR3 protein gets one entry in TCRdb, which reprocessed the 5' RACE reads and gives no DNA. This table lists about 370,000 distinct CDR3 sequences. Sample: blood T cells: a sorted CD56 or NKG2C T cell subset, CD4+ or CD8+ T cells, or bulk PBMC T cells (not recorded which). The receptors were sampled from a woman between 45 and 60 years old in good health.

The rearrangement uses TRBV6-6 and TRBJ1-1; the TCRdb D gene call, TRBD1, has no DNA to confirm it. CDR3 length equals 13 residues. Germline V gives CDR1 MNHNY, CDR2 SVGAGI (reference sequence). The CDR3 reads CASSYSGTVEAFF.

The genes are TRBV3-1 and TRBJ1-3; the TRBD1 assignment by TCRdb is unverifiable without DNA. The germline CDR1 and CDR2 sequences are LGHDT and YNNKEL (reference sequence). The CDR3 length is 16 residues. CDR3: CASSQRSRDSGNTIYF.

The chain uses TRBV29-1 and TRBJ2-3; TCRdb indicates TRBD1, and absent DNA this call remains unverified. Germline-derived CDR1 and CDR2 are SQVTM and ANQGSEA. The CDR3 runs to 14 residues. CDR3 sequence: CSLSRTGGTDTQYF.

The genes are TRBV11-2 and TRBJ2-4; as DNA is missing, the TRBD2 call by TCRdb cannot be tested. This CDR3 comprises 13 residues. Germline assignment: CDR1 SGHAT and CDR2 FQNNGV. CDR3 sequence reads: CASSLDGGTPLYF.

The chain joins TRBV7-9 to TRBJ1-6. This CDR3 has 15 amino acids. The germline gives CDR1 SEHNR, CDR2 FQNEAQ (reference sequence). CDR3 sequence reads: CASSLRAPDNSPLHF.

The chain has TRBV20-1 and TRBJ2-2; TCRdb reports TRBD1, a call that lacks DNA to check it against. Per the germline V gene, CDR1 is DFQATT and CDR2 is SNEGSKA (reference sequence). There are 15 residues in the CDR3. CDR3 loop: CSAKRGGGDTGELFF.

The chain combines TRBV5-1 with TRBJ2-7; TCRdb's D call, TRBD2, is unchecked because there is no DNA. In germline, CDR1 is SGHRS, CDR2 YFSETQ. This CDR3 contains 16 residues. CDR3 sequence reads: CASSLAGGTSLYEQYF.

The chain couples TRBV7-9 to TRBJ2-3; the D call of TRBD1 rests on TCRdb alone, since no DNA is present to check it. The CDR3 length is 15 residues. Germline-derived CDR1 and CDR2 are SEHNR and FQNEAQ (reference sequence). The CDR3 sequence is CASSLTVASTDTQYF.

The chain couples TRBV20-1 to TRBJ2-4. Germline V gene data show CDR1 as DFQATT and CDR2 as SNEGSKA (reference sequence). CDR3 size: 15 residues. CDR3 in amino acids: CSAIGGKRAKNIQYF.

The rearrangement links TRBV20-1 to TRBJ1-3. Germline CDR1 DFQATT, CDR2 SNEGSKA (reference sequence). The CDR3 covers 13 residues. The CDR3 sequence is CSGQSDLGNTIYF.

The chain carries TRBV20-1 and TRBJ1-1; there is no DNA to check the TCRdb D call of TRBD1. CDR3 length: 12 residues. From germline, CDR1 is DFQATT and CDR2 SNEGSKA (reference sequence). The CDR3 spells CSAGTGSIEAFF.

The genes are TRBV18 and TRBJ2-3; TCRdb designates TRBD1, a call that cannot be tested without DNA. Germline CDR1 and CDR2: KGHSH and LQKENI. The CDR3 consists of 12 residues. The CDR3 reads CASSPNGAAQYF.

The chain recombines TRBV2 with TRBJ2-1; TCRdb's D call of TRBD1 is untestable without DNA. The CDR3 runs 13 residues. CDR1 is SNHLY and CDR2 is FYNNEI in the germline V gene. This CDR3 is CASSEGTGMEQFF.

The genes are TRBV5-8 and TRBJ1-2. Germline values: CDR1 SGHTS, CDR2 YDEGEE. This CDR3 has 14 amino acids. The CDR3 loop is CASSFTGAGGGYTF.

V gene TRBV27 combines with J gene TRBJ1-1; the TCRdb D gene call, TRBD1, has no DNA to confirm it. Germline CDR1 reads MNHEY; CDR2 reads SMNVEV (reference sequence). This CDR3 spans 15 amino acids. CDR3 in amino acids: CASTQLGGRNTEAFF.

This rearrangement joins TRBV29-1 to TRBJ2-2; TCRdb reports TRBD2, a call that lacks DNA to check it against. The CDR3 has 16 residues. Germline values: CDR1 SQVTM, CDR2 ANQGSEA. CDR3 protein: CSVELAGVWGTGELFF.

The chain carries TRBV5-1 and TRBJ2-2; TCRdb's assignment of TRBD2 cannot be checked, as there is no DNA. Germline CDR1 is SGHRS and CDR2 is YFSETQ. This CDR3 region has 17 residues. CDR3 residues: CASSGKPGGPSTGELFF.

The chain combines TRBV7-7 with TRBJ2-2; no DNA is available, so the TRBD1 call from TCRdb remains unchecked. The germline V gene has CDR1 SSHAT and CDR2 FNYEAQ (reference sequence). There are 14 residues in the CDR3. The CDR3 protein is CASRPQGNTGELFF.

V and J are TRBV6-1 and TRBJ1-1; the D call from TCRdb, TRBD1, cannot be confirmed without DNA. Germline CDR1 is MNHNS and CDR2 is SASEGT. The CDR3 is 13 amino acids. CDR3 residues: CASSGKQRAEAFF.

The gene calls are TRBV7-2 and TRBJ2-2. Looked up from germline, CDR1 is SGHTA and CDR2 is FQGNSA. This CDR3 is built from 15 residues. CDR3 loop: CASRLRASNTGELFF.

The chain couples TRBV19 to TRBJ2-1; checking the TCRdb D call of TRBD2 is not possible without DNA. The CDR3 length is 16 residues. CDR1 LNHDA and CDR2 SQIVND come from the germline V gene (reference sequence). The CDR3 reads CASSRLAEAIYNEQFF.

J is TRBJ2-7 and V is TRBV19; as DNA is missing, the TRBD1 call by TCRdb cannot be tested. Germline lookup yields CDR1 LNHDA and CDR2 SQIVND (reference sequence). The CDR3 runs 15 residues. CDR3 in amino acids: CASQTRQGIPYEQYF.

The chain is built from TRBV29-1 and TRBJ2-1; TCRdb selects TRBD2, and the lack of DNA leaves this call unchecked. The CDR3 runs to 13 residues. CDR1 and CDR2 from the germline V gene are SQVTM and ANQGSEA. The CDR3 loop is CSVGTSGSLSSFF.

The genes are TRBV12-3 or TRBV12-4 and TRBJ2-2; without DNA, the TCRdb call of TRBD2 cannot be checked. The CDR3 has 17 amino acids. The CDR3 sequence is CASSLSGRAIYTGELFF.

This CDR3 is CASSLGGLRRETQYF. The V gene is TRBV28, the J gene TRBJ2-5; TCRdb gives TRBD2 as the D gene, but with no DNA this cannot be confirmed. The CDR3 contains 15 residues. Germline V gives CDR1 MDHEN, CDR2 SYDVKM.